A selection of T cell receptor beta chains follows, all from one sample in a study of CD8 T cells in ankylosing spondylitis. One entry per CDR3 protein results from TCRdb running MiXCR on the 5' RACE reads. This repertoire shows more than 250,000 distinct CDR3 sequences, under 8.5% found once; its top ten account for roughly 15%. The sequencing sample was made of blood, either unsorted or a sorted T cell fraction (not recorded which). The receptors here all came from a male donor with ankylosing spondylitis. Each CDR3 is given with its conserved first and last residue. A D gene is named only where the DNA matches it firmly. Size is omitted from some rows. Given values are once, few, many or a class for expanded clones.

DNA: TGCGCCAGCAGCACCGGGACAGGGGCGCAGGAGACCCAGTACTTC
CDR3: CASSTGTGAQETQYF
J: TRBJ2-5
V: TRBV5-1
D: TRBD1
size: .

DNA: TGCAGTGCTCAGGCCAAACCGGGGGCAGGGGAGACCCAGTACTTC
CDR3: CSAQAKPGAGETQYF
J: TRBJ2-5
V: TRBV20-1
D: .
size: few

DNA: TGTGCCAGCAGCTTATTTAGTGGGGTCCTCTACAATGAGCAGTTCTTC
CDR3: CASSLFSGVLYNEQFF
J: TRBJ2-1
V: TRBV7-8
D: .
size: many

DNA: TGTGCCAGCAGTACCGCCGGGACAGGGTCTCCTTATGGCTACACCTTC
CDR3: CASSTAGTGSPYGYTF
J: TRBJ1-2
V: TRBV12-3/TRBV12-4
D: TRBD1
size: few

DNA: TGCAGTGCTAGAGGTCGGGGTAGCGGGATCTACAATGAGCAGTTCTTC
CDR3: CSARGRGSGIYNEQFF
J: TRBJ2-1
V: TRBV20-1
D: TRBD2
size: many

DNA: TGCGCCAGCAGCCAAGTCCCGGGAGGGAACGGCGGGGAGCAGTTCTTC
CDR3: CASSQVPGGNGGEQFF
J: TRBJ2-1
V: TRBV4-3
D: TRBD2
size: .

DNA: TGCGCCAGCAGCCACCGGGGCGCGGGAGATATCACAGATACGCAGTATTTT
CDR3: CASSHRGAGDITDTQYF
J: TRBJ2-3
V: TRBV5-1
D: TRBD2
size: .

DNA: TGTGCCAGCAGACCATGGAAGGGGCTCTCCTGGGGCGGGGAGCTGTTTTTT
CDR3: CASRPWKGLSWGGELFF
J: TRBJ2-2
V: TRBV6-2/TRBV6-3
D: .
size: few

DNA: TGTGCCAGCAGTTTGATGGATTACAATGAGCAGTTCTTC
CDR3: CASSLMDYNEQFF
J: TRBJ2-1
V: TRBV12-3/TRBV12-4
D: .
size: .

DNA: TGTGCCAGCAGCCATGACAGGGGGGGACAGCCCCAGCATTTT
CDR3: CASSHDRGGQPQHF
J: TRBJ1-5
V: TRBV4-2
D: TRBD1
size: .

DNA: TGTGCCATCAGTGGGGGAAGGGACTCCTACGAGCAGTACTTC
CDR3: CAISGGRDSYEQYF
J: TRBJ2-7
V: TRBV10-3
D: .
size: few

DNA: TGTGCCAGCAGTTTACTCATCCTTGGACTAGCGGGAGGGCCGAGGCGGAAGACCCAGTACTTC
CDR3: CASSLLILGLAGGPRRKTQYF
J: TRBJ2-5
V: TRBV12-3/TRBV12-4
D: TRBD2
size: few

DNA: TGCGCCAGCAGCTCCGAGCGGGAGAGGTACAATGAGCAGTTCTTC
CDR3: CASSSERERYNEQFF
J: TRBJ2-1
V: TRBV5-1
D: TRBD2
size: few

DNA: TGTGCCAGCAGCTTAAACAGGGGCGTAGCTTTCTTT
CDR3: CASSLNRGVAFF
J: TRBJ1-1
V: TRBV11-2
D: TRBD1
size: many

DNA: TGCAGTGCTAGACTTAGCGGGAGCACAGATACGCAGTATTTT
CDR3: CSARLSGSTDTQYF
J: TRBJ2-3
V: TRBV20-1
D: TRBD2
size: many

DNA: TGCGCCAGCAGGAAAATTGTGACGGTGAACACTGAAGCTTTCTTT
CDR3: CASRKIVTVNTEAFF
J: TRBJ1-1
V: TRBV10-2
D: .
size: .

DNA: TGTGCCAGCAGCCCTAAGGGAAGGGGAGTCTATGGCTACACCTTC
CDR3: CASSPKGRGVYGYTF
J: TRBJ1-2
V: TRBV12-3/TRBV12-4
D: .
size: .

DNA: TGCGCCAGCAGCCCCGTCGGGGGCGCCACCGGGGAGCTGTTTTTT
CDR3: CASSPVGGATGELFF
J: TRBJ2-2
V: TRBV5-1
D: .
size: .

DNA: TGTGCCAGCAGCTTTTCCGCAGGGTGGGATGAAAAACTGTTTTTT
CDR3: CASSFSAGWDEKLFF
J: TRBJ1-4
V: TRBV7-9
D: .
size: .

DNA: TGTGCCAGCAGCTTGGGACCGCACAGGGTGAACACTGAAGCTTTCTTT
CDR3: CASSLGPHRVNTEAFF
J: TRBJ1-1
V: TRBV5-5
D: .
size: .

DNA: TGTGCCAGCCAGACAGGGGAATCCTACGAGCAGTACTTC
CDR3: CASQTGESYEQYF
J: TRBJ2-7
V: TRBV6-1
D: TRBD1
size: .

DNA: TGTGCCAGCGGCGGTCTCAACGAGCAGTACTTC
CDR3: CASGGLNEQYF
J: TRBJ2-7
V: TRBV12-3/TRBV12-4
D: .
size: few

DNA: TGTGCCAGCAGACCCCCTAGCGGGAGGTTCCCTAGCACAGATACGCAGTATTTT
CDR3: CASRPPSGRFPSTDTQYF
J: TRBJ2-3
V: TRBV28
D: TRBD2
size: .

DNA: TGTGCCAGCAGTTTGACAGCCCAGCCCCAGCATTTT
CDR3: CASSLTAQPQHF
J: TRBJ1-5
V: TRBV2
D: .
size: many

DNA: TGTGCCAGCAGCAGAGGGAGGGCGGGAAGCTACAATGAGCAGTTCTTC
CDR3: CASSRGRAGSYNEQFF
J: TRBJ2-1
V: TRBV7-8
D: TRBD2
size: many

DNA: TGTGCCAGCAGTTTTACAGGTTCTTCCACAGATACGCAGTATTTT
CDR3: CASSFTGSSTDTQYF
J: TRBJ2-3
V: TRBV28
D: .
size: .

DNA: TGTGCCAGCAGCGACCAAATCGGCAGCAACAACTATGGCTACACCTTC
CDR3: CASSDQIGSNNYGYTF
J: TRBJ1-2
V: TRBV9
D: .
size: few

DNA: TGTGCTAGCAGCTTACGCGTTGCGGGAGGGCCTGGTGACTACAATGAGCAGTTCTTC
CDR3: CASSLRVAGGPGDYNEQFF
J: TRBJ2-1
V: TRBV7-7
D: TRBD2
size: .

DNA: TGTGCCAGCAGTCCGGGACAGGGAGGCGTCTACGAGCAGTACTTC
CDR3: CASSPGQGGVYEQYF
J: TRBJ2-7
V: TRBV12-3/TRBV12-4
D: TRBD1
size: few

DNA: TGTGCCAGCAGCGTAGATCTTGGGGGTCCGGGCCTCCTCCGGGGGCAGTATTTT
CDR3: CASSVDLGGPGLLRGQYF
J: TRBJ2-3
V: TRBV9
D: .
size: few

DNA: TGTGCCAGCAGCGTAGTTCCCACAGATACGCAGTATTTT
CDR3: CASSVVPTDTQYF
J: TRBJ2-3
V: TRBV9
D: .
size: .

DNA: TGTGCCAGCAGCCAAGATCTGAGGACAGGCTATGGCTACACCTTC
CDR3: CASSQDLRTGYGYTF
J: TRBJ1-2
V: TRBV14
D: TRBD1
size: .

DNA: TGCAGTGCTAGTGACACCGGGGAGCTGTTTTTT
CDR3: CSASDTGELFF
J: TRBJ2-2
V: TRBV20-1
D: .
size: few

DNA: TGCAGTGCTCAGGCTAGCGCCAGCACAGATACGCAGTATTTT
CDR3: CSAQASASTDTQYF
J: TRBJ2-3
V: TRBV20-1
D: .
size: .

DNA: TGTGCCAGCAGGAAAGTCCTGAACACCGGGGAGCTGTTTTTT
CDR3: CASRKVLNTGELFF
J: TRBJ2-2
V: TRBV2
D: .
size: .

DNA: TGTGCCAGCAGCTTGAGGGGGGCCAGTTCACCCCTCCACTTT
CDR3: CASSLRGASSPLHF
J: TRBJ1-6
V: TRBV5-6
D: .
size: .

DNA: TGTGCCAGCAACCGACAGCTCCGGAACACTGAAGCTTTCTTT
CDR3: CASNRQLRNTEAFF
J: TRBJ1-1
V: TRBV12-3/TRBV12-4
D: .
size: many

DNA: TGCAGCGTTGGTCAGGGGGACTATGGCTACACCTTC
CDR3: CSVGQGDYGYTF
J: TRBJ1-2
V: TRBV29-1
D: TRBD1
size: few

DNA: TGTGCCAGCAGCCCCCCTGGCTACGAGCAGTACTTC
CDR3: CASSPPGYEQYF
J: TRBJ2-7
V: TRBV11-3
D: .
size: many

DNA: TGTGCCAGCAGCCTCAATGGGACTAGCGTCACCGGGGAGCTGTTTTTT
CDR3: CASSLNGTSVTGELFF
J: TRBJ2-2
V: TRBV7-9
D: TRBD2
size: few

DNA: TGCAGCGTAGACCTGGGAGGCTCCTACGAGCAGTACTTC
CDR3: CSVDLGGSYEQYF
J: TRBJ2-7
V: TRBV29-1
D: .
size: many

DNA: TGCGCCAGCAACAGGGTTAATGGAGATACGCAGTATTTT
CDR3: CASNRVNGDTQYF
J: TRBJ2-3
V: TRBV10-2
D: .
size: .

DNA: TGTGCCAGCAGCCTCCCTACAGATACGCAGTATTTT
CDR3: CASSLPTDTQYF
J: TRBJ2-3
V: TRBV7-9
D: .
size: many

DNA: TGTGCCAGCAGTAACGGGGCTCCATCACCCCTCCACTTT
CDR3: CASSNGAPSPLHF
J: TRBJ1-6
V: TRBV27
D: .
size: many

DNA: TGCAGCGTTGATGAAGGAGGGACAGCCCTACAGTTCTTC
CDR3: CSVDEGGTALQFF
J: TRBJ2-1
V: TRBV29-1
D: .
size: many

DNA: TGTGCCAGCAGCACGGGGACAGGGGGGACCGGGGAGCTGTTTTTT
CDR3: CASSTGTGGTGELFF
J: TRBJ2-2
V: TRBV7-9
D: TRBD1
size: .

DNA: TGTGCCAGCAGCTACAGAAAGGGGCACGAGACATCCTACAATGAGCAGTTCTTC
CDR3: CASSYRKGHETSYNEQFF
J: TRBJ2-1
V: TRBV9
D: .
size: few

DNA: TGTGCCAGCAGTGAGGCGCTCCTCCCCAGCGAGCAGTACTTC
CDR3: CASSEALLPSEQYF
J: TRBJ2-7
V: TRBV2
D: .
size: .

DNA: TGTGCCAGCGGGGACAGGGGCACCGGGGAGCTGTTTTTT
CDR3: CASGDRGTGELFF
J: TRBJ2-2
V: TRBV2
D: TRBD1
size: few

DNA: TGTGCCAGCAGCTTAGGGCCTCCGGTGGAGACCCAGTACTTC
CDR3: CASSLGPPVETQYF
J: TRBJ2-5
V: TRBV7-8
D: .
size: .

DNA: TGCGCCAGCAGCTTCGGACCCACGGAGCAGTTCTTC
CDR3: CASSFGPTEQFF
J: TRBJ2-1
V: TRBV5-1
D: .
size: many

DNA: TGTGCCAGCAGCGGGACCGGGTCGGGCTATGGCTACACCTTC
CDR3: CASSGTGSGYGYTF
J: TRBJ1-2
V: TRBV9
D: .
size: many

DNA: TGTGCCAGCACGCAAAGGGGCTATGGCTACACCTTC
CDR3: CASTQRGYGYTF
J: TRBJ1-2
V: TRBV3-1
D: .
size: many

DNA: TGTGCCAGCAGTTTATCGACTAGCGGGAGGGCCCTGAGCTCCTACGAGCAGTACTTC
CDR3: CASSLSTSGRALSSYEQYF
J: TRBJ2-7
V: TRBV27
D: TRBD2
size: .

DNA: TGTGCCAGCAGCTTAGCACTGGTCGATGAGCAGTTCTTC
CDR3: CASSLALVDEQFF
J: TRBJ2-1
V: TRBV7-8
D: .
size: many

DNA: TGCAGCGTTGAAGGGGGGATCTACGAGCAGTACTTC
CDR3: CSVEGGIYEQYF
J: TRBJ2-7
V: TRBV29-1
D: .
size: few

DNA: TGTGCCAGCAGCAAGGACACATGGGATGGCTACACCTTC
CDR3: CASSKDTWDGYTF
J: TRBJ1-2
V: TRBV6-6
D: .
size: .